This entry features one TCR beta chain sequence. Its antigen remains unknown. The source of the sample is a study of vaccination and CD4 T cells after COVID-19. Described treatment: approximately nine-day PBMC culture with coronavirus spike peptide pools or control peptides (ViraFEST assay). Germline-derived CDR1 and CDR2 are SGDLS and YYNGEE. The V end was cut by 0 bases, the J end by 2 bases, with 5 bases between. The CDR3 is 13 residues long. Cultured CD4+ T cells had their DNA profiled by the Oncomine TCR Beta short-read assay. From the PCR reads, TCRdb called clonotypes with MiXCR, one entry per CDR3 protein. The table includes about 8,500 distinct CDR3 sequences, around 50% detected once.

This rearrangement joins TRBV9 to TRBJ1-1; no definite D call. This sequence was found in a human donor who had recovered from COVID-19. Material for sequencing was CD4+ T cells from blood, cultured in vitro. The CDR3 nucleotides are TGTGCCAGCAGCGTAGTCAGTAACACTGAAGCTTTCTTT. As protein: CASSVVSNTEAFF.